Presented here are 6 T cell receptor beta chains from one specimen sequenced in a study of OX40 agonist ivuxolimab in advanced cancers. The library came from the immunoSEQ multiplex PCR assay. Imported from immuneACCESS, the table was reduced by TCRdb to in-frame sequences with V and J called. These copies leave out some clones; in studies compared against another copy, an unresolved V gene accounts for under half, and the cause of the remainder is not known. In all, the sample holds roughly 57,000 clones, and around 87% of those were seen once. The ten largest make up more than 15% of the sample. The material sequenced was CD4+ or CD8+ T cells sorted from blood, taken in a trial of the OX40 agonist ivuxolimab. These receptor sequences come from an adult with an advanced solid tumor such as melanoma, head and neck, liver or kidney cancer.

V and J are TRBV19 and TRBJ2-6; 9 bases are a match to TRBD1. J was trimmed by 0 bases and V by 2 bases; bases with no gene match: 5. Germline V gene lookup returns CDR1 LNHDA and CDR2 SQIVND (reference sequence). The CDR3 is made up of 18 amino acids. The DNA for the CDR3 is TGTGCCAGTAGTATACCCGACAGGGGGACCTCTGGGGCCAACGTCCTGACTTTC. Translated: CASSIPDRGTSGANVLTF.

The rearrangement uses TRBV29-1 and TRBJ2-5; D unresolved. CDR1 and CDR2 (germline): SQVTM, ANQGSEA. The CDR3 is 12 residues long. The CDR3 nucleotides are TGCAGATATAGACTGCCACAAGAGACCCAGTACTTC. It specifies CRYRLPQETQYF.

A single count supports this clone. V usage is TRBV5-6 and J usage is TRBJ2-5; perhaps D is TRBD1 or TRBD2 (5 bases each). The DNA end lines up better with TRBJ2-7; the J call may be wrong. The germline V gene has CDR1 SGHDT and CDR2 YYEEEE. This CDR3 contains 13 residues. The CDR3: CASSSGPAGEQYF. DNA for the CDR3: TGTGCCAGCAGCTCGGGACCCGCGGGCGAGCAGTACTTC.

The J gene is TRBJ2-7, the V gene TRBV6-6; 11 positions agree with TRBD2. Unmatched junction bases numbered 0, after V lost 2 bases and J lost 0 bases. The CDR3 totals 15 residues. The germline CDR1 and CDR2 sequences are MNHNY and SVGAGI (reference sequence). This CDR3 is CASSYTSGSSYEQYF. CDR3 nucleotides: TGTGCCAGCAGTTACACTAGCGGGAGCTCCTACGAGCAGTACTTC.

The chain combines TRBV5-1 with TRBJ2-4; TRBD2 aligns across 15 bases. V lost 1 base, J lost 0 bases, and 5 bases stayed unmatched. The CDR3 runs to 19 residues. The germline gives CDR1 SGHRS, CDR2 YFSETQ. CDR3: CASSLNPGLAGGAKNIQYF. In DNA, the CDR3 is TGCGCCAGCAGCTTGAATCCGGGACTAGCGGGAGGAGCCAAAAACATTCAGTACTTC.

The CDR3 region has the DNA TGTGCCAGTAGTCGGATGACTACGGGACAGGGGGCTTATCGGCGCAATCAGCCCCAGCATTTT. Translation gives CASSRMTTGQGAYRRNQPQHF. J is TRBJ1-5 and V is TRBV19; 12 positions match TRBD1. CDR1 LNHDA and CDR2 SQIVND come from the germline V gene (reference sequence). This CDR3 contains 21 residues. V was clipped by 5 bases and J by 2 bases; unmatched bases: 19.